This TCR beta chain emerged from a study of blood T cell repertoires in COVID-19. Overall study: The samples span acute and convalescent COVID-19 from the United States, Italy and Spain. PBMCs, B-cell-depleted T cells, or T cells were the source of the cDNA or gDNA that made up the material.

V dropped 8 bases and J dropped 4 bases, with 6 bases sitting between them. In germline, CDR1 is MNHNY, CDR2 SVGAGI (reference sequence). CDR3 size: 11 residues. Original methodology: Reference gene primers were amplified, and this amplification served to estimate nucleated cell counts. Sequencing used immunoSEQ multiplex PCR; TCRdb keeps in-frame clones, though not all of them. Clone size and the V and J calls come from that table; the DNA yielded D and trimming. This sample yields around 40,000 clones, of which approximately 91% are seen a single time; approximately 14% belongs to the top ten. This rearrangement joins TRBV6-6 to TRBJ1-3, with D maybe TRBD1 (5 bases). This TCR derives from a woman in her 30s in a cohort sampled during active COVID-19. The sequenced sample consisted of peripheral blood. The CDR3 region is CASGQGNTIYF. In nucleotides, the CDR3 is TGTGCCAGCGGACAAGGAAACACCATATATTTT.